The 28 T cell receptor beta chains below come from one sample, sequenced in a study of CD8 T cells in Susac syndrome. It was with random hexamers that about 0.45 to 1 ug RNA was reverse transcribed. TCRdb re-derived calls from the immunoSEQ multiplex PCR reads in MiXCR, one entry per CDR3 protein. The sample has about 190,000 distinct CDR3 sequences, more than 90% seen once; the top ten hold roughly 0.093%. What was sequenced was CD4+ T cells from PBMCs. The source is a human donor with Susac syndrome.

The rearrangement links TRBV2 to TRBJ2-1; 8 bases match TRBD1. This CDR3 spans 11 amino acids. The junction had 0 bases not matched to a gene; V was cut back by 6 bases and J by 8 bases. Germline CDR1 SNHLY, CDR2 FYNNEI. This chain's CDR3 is CASRTGDEQFF. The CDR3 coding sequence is TGTGCCAGCAGGACAGGGGATGAGCAGTTCTTC.

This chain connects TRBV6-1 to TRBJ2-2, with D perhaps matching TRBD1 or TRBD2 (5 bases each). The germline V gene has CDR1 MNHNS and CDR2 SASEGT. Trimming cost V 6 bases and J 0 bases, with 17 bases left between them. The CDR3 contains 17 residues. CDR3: CASRSPSGDANTGELFF. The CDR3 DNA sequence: TGTGCCAGCAGGTCCCCGTCTGGGGACGCGAACACCGGGGAGCTGTTTTTT.

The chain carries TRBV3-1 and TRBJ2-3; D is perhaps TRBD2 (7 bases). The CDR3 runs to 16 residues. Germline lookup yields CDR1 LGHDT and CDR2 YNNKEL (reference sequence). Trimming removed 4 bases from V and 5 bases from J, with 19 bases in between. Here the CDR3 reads CASSPGPAGAGDTQYF. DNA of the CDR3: TGTGCCAGCAGCCCAGGTCCGGCGGGGGCGGGAGATACGCAGTATTTT.

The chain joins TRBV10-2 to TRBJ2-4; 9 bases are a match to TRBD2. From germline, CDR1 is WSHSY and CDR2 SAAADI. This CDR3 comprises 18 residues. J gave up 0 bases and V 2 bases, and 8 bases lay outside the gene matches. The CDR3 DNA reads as TGCGCCAGCAGTGAGAGGTTAGCGGGGGACCAAGCCAAAAACATTCAGTACTTC. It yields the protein CASSERLAGDQAKNIQYF.

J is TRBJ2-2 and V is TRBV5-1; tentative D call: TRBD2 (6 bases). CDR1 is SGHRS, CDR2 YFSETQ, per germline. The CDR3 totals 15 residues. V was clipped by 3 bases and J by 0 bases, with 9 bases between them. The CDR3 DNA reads TGCGCCAGCAGCTACGAGCGGGCGAACACCGGGGAGCTGTTTTTT. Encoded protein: CASSYERANTGELFF. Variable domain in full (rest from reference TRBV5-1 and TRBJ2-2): KAGVTQTPRYLIKTRGQQVTLSCSPISGHRSVSWYQQTPGQGLQFLFEYFSETQRNKGNFPGRFSGRQFSNSRSEMNVSTLELGDSALYLCASSYERANTGELFFGEGSRLTVL.

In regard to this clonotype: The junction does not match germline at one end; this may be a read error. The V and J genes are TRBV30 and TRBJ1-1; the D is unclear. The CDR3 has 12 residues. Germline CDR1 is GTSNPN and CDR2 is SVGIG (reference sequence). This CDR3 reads CAWSRWNAEAFF. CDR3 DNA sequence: TGTGCCTGGAGTCGATGGAACGCTGAAGCTTTCTTT.

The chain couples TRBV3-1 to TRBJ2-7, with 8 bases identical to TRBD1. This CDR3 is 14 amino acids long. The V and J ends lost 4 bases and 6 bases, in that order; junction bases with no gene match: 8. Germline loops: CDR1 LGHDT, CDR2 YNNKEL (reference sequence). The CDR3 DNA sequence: TGTGCCAGCAGCCGGACAGGGAGCTTGGCCGAGCAGTACTTC. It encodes CASSRTGSLAEQYF.

The DNA for the CDR3 is TGTGCCAGCAGCATCAATGGACAGATGAACACCGGGGAGCTGTTTTTT. Translating gives CASSINGQMNTGELFF. The rearrangement links TRBV7-3 to TRBJ2-2; D may be TRBD1 (6 bases). CDR3 length: 16 amino acids. Germline-derived CDR1 and CDR2 are SGHTA and FQGTGA. V dropped 5 bases and J dropped 1 base, with 14 bases sitting between them.

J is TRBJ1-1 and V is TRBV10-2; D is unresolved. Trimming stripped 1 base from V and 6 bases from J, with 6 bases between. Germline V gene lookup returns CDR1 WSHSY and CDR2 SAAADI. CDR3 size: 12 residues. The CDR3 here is CASSEYSSEAFF. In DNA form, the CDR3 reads TGCGCCAGCAGTGAGTACAGCTCTGAAGCTTTCTTT.

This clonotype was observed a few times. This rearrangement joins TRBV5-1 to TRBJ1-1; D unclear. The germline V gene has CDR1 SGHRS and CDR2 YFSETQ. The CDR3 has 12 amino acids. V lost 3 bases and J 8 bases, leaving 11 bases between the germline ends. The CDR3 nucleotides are TGCGCCAGCAGCTCCTGGACGGAAGAAGCTTTCTTT. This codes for CASSSWTEEAFF.

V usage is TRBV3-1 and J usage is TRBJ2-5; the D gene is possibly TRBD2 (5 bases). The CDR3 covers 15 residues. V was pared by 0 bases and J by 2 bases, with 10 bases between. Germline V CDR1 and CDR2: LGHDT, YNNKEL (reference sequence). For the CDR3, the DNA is TGTGCCAGCAGCCAAGATCTGACGGGACAAGAGACCCAGTACTTC. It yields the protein CASSQDLTGQETQYF.

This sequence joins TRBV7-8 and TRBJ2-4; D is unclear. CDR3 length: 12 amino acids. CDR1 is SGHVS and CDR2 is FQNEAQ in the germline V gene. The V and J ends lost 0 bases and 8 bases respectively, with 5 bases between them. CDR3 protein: CASSLARDIQYF. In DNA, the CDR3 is TGTGCCAGCAGCTTAGCGAGAGACATTCAGTACTTC.

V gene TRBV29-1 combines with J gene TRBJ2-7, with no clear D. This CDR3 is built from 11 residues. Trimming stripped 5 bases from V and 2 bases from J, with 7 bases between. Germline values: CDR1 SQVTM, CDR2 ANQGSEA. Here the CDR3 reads CSVSAAYEQYF. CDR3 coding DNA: TGCAGCGTTTCCGCAGCCTACGAGCAGTACTTC.

In DNA, the CDR3 is TGTGCCAGCAGCGTAGTAGGGACGGAAAATTCACCCCTCCACTTT. This translates into CASSVVGTENSPLHF. The V and J genes are TRBV9 and TRBJ1-6, with D possibly matching TRBD1 (5 bases). Trimming took off 0 bases at V and 7 bases at J, with 11 bases between the two ends. Germline CDR1 and CDR2: SGDLS and YYNGEE. The CDR3 sequence is 15 residues long.

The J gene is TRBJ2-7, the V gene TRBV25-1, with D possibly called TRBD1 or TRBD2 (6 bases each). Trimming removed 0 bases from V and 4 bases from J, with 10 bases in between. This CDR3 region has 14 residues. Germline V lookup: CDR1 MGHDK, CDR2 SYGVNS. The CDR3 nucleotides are TGTGCCAGCAGTGAATATGGGGGGCTATACGAGCAGTACTTC. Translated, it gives CASSEYGGLYEQYF.

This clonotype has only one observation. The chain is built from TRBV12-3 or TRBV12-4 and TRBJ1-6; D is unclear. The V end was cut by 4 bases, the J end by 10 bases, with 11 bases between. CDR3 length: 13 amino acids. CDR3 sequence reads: CASSSSGYSPLHF. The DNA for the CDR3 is TGTGCCAGCAGTTCTTCTGGGTACTCACCCCTCCACTTT.

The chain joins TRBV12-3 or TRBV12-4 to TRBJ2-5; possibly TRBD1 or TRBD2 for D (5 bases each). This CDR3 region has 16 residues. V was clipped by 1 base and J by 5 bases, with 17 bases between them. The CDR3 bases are TGTGCCAGCAGTTTAGGGCAGGGAGTTAGTTTGGAGACCCAGTACTTC. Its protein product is CASSLGQGVSLETQYF.

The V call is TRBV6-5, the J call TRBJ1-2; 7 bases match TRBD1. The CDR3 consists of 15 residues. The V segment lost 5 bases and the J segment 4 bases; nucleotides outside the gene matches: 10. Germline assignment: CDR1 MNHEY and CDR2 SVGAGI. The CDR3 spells CASSDPTGVPYGYTF. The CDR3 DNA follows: TGTGCCAGCAGTGACCCTACAGGGGTTCCCTATGGCTACACCTTC.

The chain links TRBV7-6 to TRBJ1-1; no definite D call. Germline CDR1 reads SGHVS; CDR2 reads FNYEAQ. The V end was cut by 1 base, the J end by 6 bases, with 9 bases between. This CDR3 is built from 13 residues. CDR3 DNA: TGTGCCAGCAGCTTAGACCACTCCGCTGAAGCTTTCTTT. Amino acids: CASSLDHSAEAFF.

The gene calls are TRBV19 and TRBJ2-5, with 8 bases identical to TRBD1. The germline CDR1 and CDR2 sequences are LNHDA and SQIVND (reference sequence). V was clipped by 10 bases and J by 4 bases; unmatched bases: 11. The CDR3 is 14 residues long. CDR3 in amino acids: CATRGQGFSETQYF. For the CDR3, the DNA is TGTGCCACCCGAGGACAGGGATTTTCAGAGACCCAGTACTTC.

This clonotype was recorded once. This CDR3 reads CSARRTGGTEKLFF. In DNA, the CDR3 is TGCAGTGCTAGACGGACAGGGGGCACGGAAAAACTGTTTTTT. This rearrangement joins TRBV20-1 to TRBJ1-4, with 11 bases identical to TRBD1. The germline V gene has CDR1 DFQATT and CDR2 SNEGSKA (reference sequence). This CDR3 spans 14 amino acids. Unmatched junction bases numbered 4, after V lost 2 bases and J lost 8 bases.

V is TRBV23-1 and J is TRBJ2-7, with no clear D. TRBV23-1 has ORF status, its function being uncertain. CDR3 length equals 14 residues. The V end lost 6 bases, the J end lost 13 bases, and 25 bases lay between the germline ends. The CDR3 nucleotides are TGCGCCAGCAGCCGACGCCTTACGTGGCCCAGCAGATACTTC. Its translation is CASSRRLTWPSRYF.

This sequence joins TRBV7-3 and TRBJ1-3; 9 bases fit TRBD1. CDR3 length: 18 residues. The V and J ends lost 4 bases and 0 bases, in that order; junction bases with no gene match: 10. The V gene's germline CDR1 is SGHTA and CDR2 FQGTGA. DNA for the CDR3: TGTGCCAGCAGCTCCCTGGGCGGACAGGGGCACTCTGGAAACACCATATATTTT. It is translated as CASSSLGGQGHSGNTIYF.

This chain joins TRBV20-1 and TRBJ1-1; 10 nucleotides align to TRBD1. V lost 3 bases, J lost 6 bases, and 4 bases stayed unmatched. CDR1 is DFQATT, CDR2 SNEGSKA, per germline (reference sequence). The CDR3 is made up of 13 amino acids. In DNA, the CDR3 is TGCAGTGCTAGGACAGGGGGCTCGTCTGAAGCTTTCTTT. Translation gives CSARTGGSSEAFF.

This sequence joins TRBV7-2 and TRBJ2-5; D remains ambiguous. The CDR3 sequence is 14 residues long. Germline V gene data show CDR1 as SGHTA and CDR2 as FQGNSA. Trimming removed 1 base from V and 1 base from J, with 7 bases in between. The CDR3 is CASSLGYVQETQYF. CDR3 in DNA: TGTGCCAGCAGCTTAGGATACGTCCAAGAGACCCAGTACTTC.

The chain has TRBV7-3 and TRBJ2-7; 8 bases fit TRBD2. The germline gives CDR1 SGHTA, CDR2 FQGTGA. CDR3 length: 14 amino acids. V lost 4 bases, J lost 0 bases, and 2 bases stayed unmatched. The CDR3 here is CASSSSGGSYEQYF. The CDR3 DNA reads TGTGCCAGCAGCTCAAGCGGGGGCTCCTACGAGCAGTACTTC.

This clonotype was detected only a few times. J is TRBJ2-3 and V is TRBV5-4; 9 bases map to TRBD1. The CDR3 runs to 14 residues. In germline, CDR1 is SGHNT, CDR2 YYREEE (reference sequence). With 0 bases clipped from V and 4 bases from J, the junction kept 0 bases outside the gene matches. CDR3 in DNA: TGTGCCAGCAGCTTGGGACAGGGGGCAGATACGCAGTATTTT. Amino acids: CASSLGQGADTQYF.

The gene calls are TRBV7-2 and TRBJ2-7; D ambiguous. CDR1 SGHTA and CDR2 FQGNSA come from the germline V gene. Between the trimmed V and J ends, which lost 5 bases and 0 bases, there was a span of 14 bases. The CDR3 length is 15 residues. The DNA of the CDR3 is TGTGCCAGCAGCCCGCCCCAGCTCCTCTCCTACGAGCAGTACTTC. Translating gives CASSPPQLLSYEQYF.